Following are 5 T cell receptor beta chains from one sample sequenced in a study of blood T cell repertoires in COVID-19. Profiled with immunoSEQ multiplex PCR; TCRdb holds only in-frame clones, not every one. This sample has about 210,000 clones; approximately 91% occur once, and the top ten carry 4.8%. Sequences were obtained from peripheral blood. All receptors come from a woman aged 40 to 50 with acute or convalescent COVID-19.

This chain links TRBV7-9 with TRBJ2-1; TRBD1 agrees at 7 bases. The germline V gene has CDR1 SEHNR and CDR2 FQNEAQ (reference sequence). This CDR3 spans 16 amino acids. V trimming: 3 bases; J trimming: 5 bases; junction bases outside the gene matches: 10. The CDR3 sequence: CASSLLGRQGHNEQFF. CDR3 coding DNA: TGTGCCAGCAGCTTGTTGGGCCGACAGGGACACAATGAGCAGTTCTTC.

This chain connects TRBV9 to TRBJ1-4; D is unclear. CDR1 and CDR2 (germline): SGDLS, YYNGEE. The CDR3 loop spans 13 amino acids. The V and J ends lost 0 bases and 5 bases respectively, with 5 bases between them. CDR3 protein: CASSVEENEKLFF. The CDR3 coding sequence is TGTGCCAGCAGCGTAGAGGAGAATGAAAAACTGTTTTTT.

The chain has TRBV5-6 and TRBJ2-5, with 8 bases fitting TRBD2. Germline trimming cut 4 bases from V and 5 bases from J; bases unmatched to any gene: 10. Germline V CDR1 and CDR2: SGHDT, YYEEEE. CDR3 length: 15 residues. The CDR3 DNA follows: TGTGCCAGCAGCCAACCGGGACTAGAGACGGAGACCCAGTACTTC. The encoded protein is CASSQPGLETETQYF.

The CDR3 DNA follows: TGTGCCAGCAGTGAATTAGGGGGAAGTTCTGGGACTGAAGCTTTCTTT. Translating it yields CASSELGGSSGTEAFF. This chain links TRBV25-1 with TRBJ1-1; maybe TRBD1 (6 bases). The CDR3 sequence is 16 residues long. Trimming took off 1 base at V and 5 bases at J, with 17 bases between the two ends. CDR1 and CDR2 from the germline V gene are MGHDK and SYGVNS.

The chain couples TRBV19 to TRBJ1-4; D remains unclear. In germline, CDR1 is LNHDA, CDR2 SQIVND (reference sequence). CDR3 length: 14 residues. The ends were cut back, 4 bases at V and 7 bases at J, with 13 bases in the middle. The CDR3 sequence: CASSTRDLAEKLFF. CDR3 bases: TGTGCCAGTAGTACTAGAGATCTCGCTGAAAAACTGTTTTTT.